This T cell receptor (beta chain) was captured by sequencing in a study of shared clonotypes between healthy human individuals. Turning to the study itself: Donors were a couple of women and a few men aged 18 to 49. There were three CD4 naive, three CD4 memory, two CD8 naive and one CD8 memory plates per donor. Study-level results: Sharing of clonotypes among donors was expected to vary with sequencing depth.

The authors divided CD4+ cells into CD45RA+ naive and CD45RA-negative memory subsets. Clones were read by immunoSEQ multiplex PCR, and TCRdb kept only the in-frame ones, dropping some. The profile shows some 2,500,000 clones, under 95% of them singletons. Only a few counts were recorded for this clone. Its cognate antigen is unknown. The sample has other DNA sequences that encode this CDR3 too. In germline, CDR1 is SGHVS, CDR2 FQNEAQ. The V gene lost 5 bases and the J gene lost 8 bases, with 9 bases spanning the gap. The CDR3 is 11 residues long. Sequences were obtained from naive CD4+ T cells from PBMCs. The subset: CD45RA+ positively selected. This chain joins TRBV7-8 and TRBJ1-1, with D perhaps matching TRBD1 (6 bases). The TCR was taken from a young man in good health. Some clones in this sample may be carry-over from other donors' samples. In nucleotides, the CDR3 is TGTGCCAGCAGCCCCGGGGGCGAAGCTTTCTTT. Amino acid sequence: CASSPGGEAFF.